The 18 T cell receptor beta chains presented below share a single source sample, sequenced in a study of brain metastases from non-small cell lung cancer. Assay: immunoSEQ multiplex PCR; the TCRdb copy retains only in-frame clones and omits some. Of more than 1,000 clones listed, about 80% are singletons. Sequencing was done on a sample of tissue from a brain metastasis. These receptors all come from a donor aged 40 or over with non-small cell lung cancer.

The V and J genes are TRBV4-1 and TRBJ1-1; D is undetermined. CDR1 and CDR2 (germline): MGHRA, YSYEKL. The CDR3 has 15 amino acids. Trimming removed 0 bases from V and 0 bases from J, with 8 bases in between. This CDR3 reads CASSQDNPVNTEAFF. The CDR3 DNA reads TGCGCCAGCAGCCAAGATAATCCAGTGAACACTGAAGCTTTCTTT.

In its sample, this clone was seen a few times. The chain couples TRBV19 to TRBJ2-3; a weak D match, TRBD2 (5 bases). V lost 7 bases and J lost 8, with 13 bases in between. CDR1 and CDR2 from the germline V gene are LNHDA and SQIVND (reference sequence). The CDR3 loop spans 12 amino acids. In DNA form, the CDR3 reads TGTGCCAGTACCCCCGAGGGCGGTACGCAGTATTTT. Its protein product is CASTPEGGTQYF.

This chain uses TRBV11-2 with TRBJ1-1, with no clear D. This CDR3 has 15 amino acids. Between the trimmed V and J ends, which lost 0 bases and 0 bases, there was a span of 8 bases. CDR1 is SGHAT and CDR2 is FQNNGV in the germline V gene. This CDR3 reads CASSLDQPLNTEAFF. Here the CDR3 DNA reads TGTGCCAGCAGCTTAGACCAGCCATTGAACACTGAAGCTTTCTTT.

The chain joins TRBV24-1 to TRBJ2-3; D remains unclear. V lost 2 bases, J lost 3 bases, and 14 bases lay in between. CDR1 and CDR2 from the germline V gene are KGHDR and SFDVKD. The CDR3 has 16 residues. DNA of the CDR3: TGTGCCACCAGTGATTCCAAATTCGTAGGAACAGATACGCAGTATTTT. Its translation: CATSDSKFVGTDTQYF.

This clone is judged large (0.1 to 1%). The chain has TRBV6-5 and TRBJ2-7; TRBD1 matches at 8 bases. Trimming at V came to 6 bases and at J to 3 bases, leaving 7 bases not matched to a gene. The CDR3 has 14 amino acids. Looked up from germline, CDR1 is MNHEY and CDR2 is SVGAGI. In nucleotides, the CDR3 is TGTGCCAGCAGCCTCTCCGGGACAGGCTACGAGCAGTACTTC. Its protein is CASSLSGTGYEQYF.

This chain connects TRBV29-1 to TRBJ1-2; D is uncertain. The CDR3 runs 12 residues. Germline V gene data show CDR1 as SQVTM and CDR2 as ANQGSEA. V was pared by 8 bases and J by 2 bases, with 12 bases between. In DNA, the CDR3 is TGCAGCACGAACGTAGGCAACTATGGCTACACCTTC. Its protein product is CSTNVGNYGYTF.

The CDR3 region is CASESGVMDTQYF. CDR3 coding DNA: TGTGCCAGCGAGTCGGGGGTTATGGATACGCAGTATTTT. The chain uses TRBV7-3 and TRBJ2-3; tentative D call: TRBD2 (6 bases). CDR3 size: 13 residues. Germline V gene lookup returns CDR1 SGHTA and CDR2 FQGTGA. V gave up 8 bases and J gave up 6 bases, with 15 bases separating them.

The genes are TRBV6-5 and TRBJ1-2; no definite D call. V was pared by 8 bases and J by 1 base, with 11 bases between. Germline CDR1 MNHEY, CDR2 SVGAGI. The length of the CDR3 is 13 residues. DNA for the CDR3: TGTGCCAGCTGCCCCAGAGATAACTATGGCTACACCTTC. Its protein product is CASCPRDNYGYTF.

The chain is built from TRBV2 and TRBJ1-6; D unresolved. Trimming stripped 5 bases from V and 2 bases from J, with 13 bases between. Germline CDR1 SNHLY, CDR2 FYNNEI. The CDR3 is made up of 16 amino acids. The CDR3 DNA reads TGTGCCAGCAGTATTGCCCCGAGGACCTATAATTCACCCCTCCACTTT. Its protein product is CASSIAPRTYNSPLHF.

About this clone itself: This clone may be a read error of a much larger clone one base away. This chain connects TRBV29-1 to TRBJ2-2; TRBD2 agrees at 7 bases. This CDR3 is built from 16 residues. V shed 0 bases and J 7 bases; nucleotides not matched to a gene: 11. In germline, CDR1 is SQVTM, CDR2 ANQGSEA. This CDR3 reads CSVEEGKRGDIGELFF. CDR3 sequence (DNA): TGCAGCGTTGAAGAAGGGAAGCGGGGCGACATCGGGGAGCTGTTTTTT.

This chain connects TRBV18 to TRBJ2-6; D gene uncertain. The V end was cut by 2 bases, the J end by 0 bases, with 11 bases between. The CDR3 covers 17 residues. Germline CDR1 KGHSH, CDR2 LQKENI. The CDR3 spells CASSPVSSGSGANVLTF. CDR3 coding DNA: TGTGCCAGCTCACCAGTTTCGAGTGGCTCTGGGGCCAACGTCCTGACTTTC.

To note about this clone: At one end the junction does not follow the germline gene, possibly because of a read error. The chain has TRBV7-2 and TRBJ1-1; D remains ambiguous. Germline CDR1 and CDR2: SGHTA and FQGNSA. The CDR3 extends over 15 amino acids. The CDR3 DNA sequence: TGTACCAACAGCTTATGGGCGGCCCTGGGCACTGAAGCTTTCTTT. Residues: CTNSLWAALGTEAFF.

This chain connects TRBV18 to TRBJ2-7, with unresolved D. Germline CDR1 is KGHSH and CDR2 is LQKENI. V was clipped by 6 bases and J by 5 bases, with 14 bases between them. This CDR3 is 13 amino acids long. CDR3 DNA: TGTGCCAGCTCTCAAATTCGTACAGACGAGCAGTACTTC. Translated: CASSQIRTDEQYF.

The chain couples TRBV30 to TRBJ1-5; D perhaps matches TRBD1 (5 bases). V was clipped by 4 bases and J by 5 bases, with 12 bases between them. The CDR3 spans 13 residues. Germline assignment: CDR1 GTSNPN and CDR2 SVGIG (reference sequence). CDR3 amino acids: CAWTGGPYQPQHF. The CDR3 DNA reads TGTGCCTGGACGGGGGGACCTTATCAGCCCCAGCATTTT.

The V gene is TRBV19, the J gene TRBJ2-3; D gene unclear. The CDR3 sequence is 16 residues long. Germline V CDR1 and CDR2: LNHDA, SQIVND (reference sequence). V dropped 1 base and J dropped 0 bases, with 11 bases sitting between them. For the CDR3, the DNA is TGTGCCAGTAGTATAGTTGGCAGATCTAGCACAGATACGCAGTATTTT. It yields the protein CASSIVGRSSTDTQYF.

The chain is built from TRBV4-2 and TRBJ1-3; D may be TRBD1 (5 bases). Germline CDR1 and CDR2: LGHNA and YNFKEQ. CDR3 size: 13 residues. The germline V and J ends were trimmed by 4 bases and 8 bases, with 12 bases remaining between them. The CDR3 here is CASSPGHEDTIYF. As DNA, the CDR3 is TGTGCCAGCAGCCCCGGACACGAGGACACCATATATTTT.

Turning to this clone: Distinct nucleotide sequences in the sample also encode this CDR3. The gene calls are TRBV7-2 and TRBJ2-2; tentative D call: TRBD1 (6 bases). CDR3 length equals 15 residues. The V end lost 5 bases, the J end lost 4 bases, and 14 bases lay between the germline ends. Germline lookup yields CDR1 SGHTA and CDR2 FQGNSA. CDR3 nucleotide sequence: TGTGCCAGCAGCCCCCGGGCAGGGGTCACCGGGGAGCTGTTTTTT. This translates into CASSPRAGVTGELFF.

The J gene is TRBJ1-5, the V gene TRBV7-8; possibly TRBD1 for D (6 bases). Trimming pared 1 base from V and 7 bases from J, leaving 14 bases between. The CDR3 length is 15 residues. Germline V gene lookup returns CDR1 SGHVS and CDR2 FQNEAQ. Here the CDR3 DNA reads TGTGCCAGCAGCTTAGTACAGGGAAGGGGGCAGCCCCAGCATTTT. Its translation: CASSLVQGRGQPQHF.